This T cell receptor beta chain was obtained from a study of T cell repertoires in cytomegalovirus infection. TCRdb re-called the reads through MiXCR, storing one row per CDR3 protein. The sample holds some 440,000 distinct CDR3 sequences, 31% seen once. This CDR3 is 14 amino acids long. Germline CDR1 SGHNT, CDR2 YYREEE (reference sequence). V was cut by 0 bases and J by 6 bases, with 10 bases left in between. This clonotype has only a few counts. Its antigen is currently unknown. Study results and caveats: Across the ex vivo response, the dominant clonotypes were HLA-C-restricted CMV-specific TCR beta clonotypes. Individuals carrying CMV plus the relevant HLA were identified by cumulative frequency of public TCR beta families.

This chain joins TRBV5-4 and TRBJ2-1; D might be TRBD1 or TRBD2, each matching 5 bases. The origin of this receptor is a human donor in good health (CMV status not recorded). Some clones in this sample may be carry-over from other donors' samples. Sequencing was performed on PBMCs. The DNA of the CDR3 is TGTGCCAGCAGCTTGGCGGGACCTGGCAATGAGCAGTTCTTC. Its translation: CASSLAGPGNEQFF. Together with reference TRBV5-4 and TRBJ2-1, the CDR3 gives the full variable domain: ETGVTQSPTHLIKTRGQQVTLRCSSQSGHNTVSWYQQALGQGPQFIFQYYREEENGRGNFPPRFSGLQFPNYSSELNVNALELDDSALYLCASSLAGPGNEQFFGPGTRLTVL.